This record looks at one T cell receptor beta chain sequence and its context. This sample is drawn from a study of control samples from healthy donors and cancer patients. Only in-frame clones appear in the TCRdb table, and some are missing; sequencing was by immunoSEQ multiplex PCR. The table includes around 50,000 clones, 80% to 90% detected once. In germline, CDR1 is MNHEY, CDR2 SMNVEV (reference sequence). The V gene lost 7 bases and the J gene lost 11 bases, with 20 bases spanning the gap. This CDR3 spans 13 amino acids. Source material: PBMCs. The receptor was isolated from a woman between 50 and 59 years old with lung cancer. The rearrangement links TRBV27 to TRBJ1-2, with TRBD1 as a possible D gene (5 bases). CDR3 loop: CASKIGAGGRYTF. The CDR3 nucleotides are TGTGCCAGCAAAATTGGGGCAGGCGGGAGGTACACCTTC.